This paragraph reports one T cell receptor (beta chain). Its specific antigen is unknown. Per-base qualities were not stored, and no clone one base away is much larger. The sample belongs to a study (TCRdb year 2016). Receptors were amplified or captured by RT-PCR. The run used an Illumina MiSeq. TCRdb reworked the public reads: Q25 trimming with fastp, MiXCR clone assembly, productive beta chains retained. Identical CDR3 proteins give one entry, which carries the most common genes and DNA. Recorded for this sample are almost 700,000 distinct CDR3 sequences; 13% to 15% of them occurred a single time. The top ten clonotypes cover roughly 3.6% of the sample. CDR3 length: 13 amino acids, cysteine to phenylalanine. The only DNA kept is the CDR3, 39 bases in frame from the first base. V is pared back by 4 bases and J by 8 bases, with 12 bases lying between the germline termini. CDR1 and CDR2, looked up from the germline V gene, are KGHDR and SFDVKD.

The V gene is TRBV24-1 and the J gene is TRBJ2-3; the D gene identity is not certain. The TCR was taken from a female donor in good health, serving as a healthy control. Sequencing was performed on memory CD4+ T cells from blood. The CDR3 reads CATSEMVGGTQYF. The DNA is as follows: TGTGCCACCAGTGAGATGGTGGGTGGTACGCAGTATTTT.